This T cell receptor (beta chain) emerged from a study of blood T cell repertoires in COVID-19. Study overall: Acute and convalescent COVID-19 specimens originated in the United States, Italy and Spain.

In the authors' workflow: Amplified reference gene primers provided the basis for estimating nucleated cell counts. TCRdb keeps only in-frame clones here, not all; method: immunoSEQ multiplex PCR. V, J and clone size derive from that table, while D and trimming were established from the DNA sequence. The table lists a few hundred thousand clones, roughly 86% of them singletons. CDR1 is SEHNR and CDR2 is FQNEAQ in the germline V gene (reference sequence). Trimming shortened V by 3 bases and J by 8 bases, and 13 bases separated the two germline ends. The CDR3 extends over 13 amino acids. V usage is TRBV7-9 and J usage is TRBJ1-2, with D tentatively TRBD1 (5 bases). The TCR sequence derives from a woman between 45 and 65 years old who had recovered from COVID-19. What was sequenced was peripheral blood. The CDR3 coding sequence is TGTGCCAGCAGCTTCGACAGCTCAGGAGGCTACACCTTC. It translates to CASSFDSSGGYTF.